The rows below give T cell receptor beta chains drawn from one sample of a study of spatial heterogeneity in lung cancer. TCRdb ran MiXCR on the 5' RACE reads and lists one entry per CDR3 protein. The table lists tens of thousands of distinct CDR3 sequences, over 4.5% of them singletons. Sample: PBMCs, taken at surgery. All receptors derive from a male donor with early-stage non-small cell lung cancer. CDR3s include the opening cysteine and the closing phenylalanine or tryptophan. A D gene is named only where the DNA matches it firmly. Where a row states a size, it is once, few, many or the class of an expanded clone; other rows omit it.

TRBD1 | many | TRBJ2-6 | TRBV3-1 | TGTGCCAGCAGCCCTCCAGCGGGACAGGGCCTCTCTGGGGCCAACGTCCTGACTTTC | CASSPPAGQGLSGANVLTF
TRBD1 | many | TRBJ2-1 | TRBV18 | TGTGCCAGCTCAGGATCCGGGACAGACAATGAGCAGTTCTTC | CASSGSGTDNEQFF
- | many | TRBJ2-5 | TRBV14 | - | CASSRSAAFNQETQYF
- | few | TRBJ2-3 | TRBV30 | TGTGCCTGGAGTGGTATTAGCACAGATACGCAGTATTTT | CAWSGISTDTQYF
- | many | TRBJ2-2 | TRBV5-1 | TGCGCCAGCAGCTTGAAGCAGGGGAACACCGGGGAGCTGTTTTTT | CASSLKQGNTGELFF
- | many | TRBJ2-3 | TRBV18 | TGTGCCAGCTCACCGGGGTCCATTAAATATACGCAGTATTTT | CASSPGSIKYTQYF
- | many | TRBJ1-6 | TRBV20-1 | TGCAGTGCTAGGGACGGATCCTGGGATTCACCCCTCCACTTT | CSARDGSWDSPLHF
TRBD1 | many | TRBJ2-4 | TRBV5-5 | TGTGCCAGCAGCACGGAGCCGGGACAGGGGGACATTCAGTACTTC | CASSTEPGQGDIQYF
TRBD2 | many | TRBJ2-3 | TRBV20-1 | TGCAGGGGGACTAGCCCCAGTTCGGGTACGCAGTATTTT | CRGTSPSSGTQYF
- | few | TRBJ2-5 | TRBV20-1 | TGCAGTGCTCCCTTGACAGCAGAGACCCAGTACTTC | CSAPLTAETQYF
- | many | TRBJ2-3 | TRBV12-3/TRBV12-4 | TGTGCCAGCAGTCCAGCTACCTATACGCAGTATTTT | CASSPATYTQYF
- | many | TRBJ2-2 | TRBV9 | TGTGCCAGCAGCGCGACTAGCACCGGGGAGCTGTTTTTT | CASSATSTGELFF
- | many | TRBJ2-1 | TRBV20-1 | TGCAGTGCTAGAGACCGTAGGGGGAGGGATGAGCAGTTCTTC | CSARDRRGRDEQFF
TRBD2 | - | TRBJ2-3 | TRBV11-3 | TGTACCAGCAGCTTAGTTCGGGAGGCAGATACGGAGTATTTT | CTSSLVREADTEYF
TRBD2 | many | TRBJ2-1 | TRBV5-1 | TGCGCCAGCACCGAGACTAGCGGGAACTACAATGAGCAGTTCTTC | CASTETSGNYNEQFF
- | many | TRBJ2-5 | TRBV28 | TGTGCCAGCAGCGAGGGCGGCACCACGAAAGAGACCCAGTACTTC | CASSEGGTTKETQYF
- | many | TRBJ2-7 | TRBV5-1 | TGCGCCAGCAGCTTGGATCCTCTCGGGGAGCAGTACTTC | CASSLDPLGEQYF
TRBD1 | - | TRBJ2-5 | TRBV20-1 | TGCAGTGCTAGAGCCGCGGACAGGGGGCATGAGACCCAGTACTTC | CSARAADRGHETQYF
- | many | TRBJ1-1 | TRBV20-1 | TGCAGTGCTAGAGAAGAGTTCGGGGGGAACACTGAAGCTTTCTTT | CSAREEFGGNTEAFF
- | - | TRBJ2-7 | TRBV20-1 | TGCAGTGCAAACCCGCCCGGGGACGAGCAGTACTTC | CSANPPGDEQYF
TRBD1 | many | TRBJ1-5 | TRBV19 | TGTGCCAGTAGAGGACAGGGAAGCAATCAGCCCCAGCATTTT | CASRGQGSNQPQHF
- | many | TRBJ2-7 | TRBV11-2 | TGTGCCAGCAGCTTTCTAAGGCAGGATTACCGCCGAAAGCAGTACTTC | CASSFLRQDYRRKQYF
- | many | TRBJ2-1 | TRBV5-1 | TGCGCCAGCAGCTTGAAGTCAGGGAGGAATGAGCAGTTCTTC | CASSLKSGRNEQFF
TRBD2 | many | TRBJ2-2 | TRBV28 | TGTGCCACCATTAGCGGGAGTACCGGGGAGCTGTTTTTT | CATISGSTGELFF
- | many | TRBJ2-1 | TRBV11-3 | TGTGCCAGCAGCTCGCGGGACTCCGGCTCCTACAATGAGCAGTTCTTC | CASSSRDSGSYNEQFF
TRBD2 | many | TRBJ2-1 | TRBV7-8 | TGTGCCAGCAGCTTGGGGACTAGCACCCATGAGCAGTTCTTC | CASSLGTSTHEQFF
- | many | TRBJ2-7 | TRBV27 | TGTGCCAGCAGTACCTCGGACGGATCCTCTTACGAGCAGTACTTC | CASSTSDGSSYEQYF
TRBD2 | - | TRBJ2-1 | TRBV13 | TGTGCCAGCAGCTCTCCGACCAGCTTTAGCGGGAGGGATGAGCAGTTCTTC | CASSSPTSFSGRDEQFF
- | many | TRBJ1-3 | TRBV7-8 | TGTGCCAGCAGCTTAGAGGTCACTAAGCCTGGAAACACCATATATTTT | CASSLEVTKPGNTIYF
TRBD1 | few | TRBJ2-3 | TRBV2 | TGTGCCAGCGTCCGGGACAGGGGGCGCCTAGATACGCAGTATTTT | CASVRDRGRLDTQYF
- | many | TRBJ2-5 | TRBV4-1 | TGCGCCAGCAGCCAAGATATTGAGACCCAGTACTTC | CASSQDIETQYF
- | many | TRBJ1-3 | TRBV9 | TGTGCCAGCAGCGTAGGTCAGGGACGGGGCATCTCTGGAAACACCATATATTTT | CASSVGQGRGISGNTIYF
TRBD2 | many | TRBJ2-1 | TRBV20-1 | TGCAGTGCTTCCGGACTAGCGGACCTTTCCCTTAGTTCCAATGAGCAGTTCTTC | CSASGLADLSLSSNEQFF
- | many | TRBJ2-1 | TRBV6-5 | TGTGCCAGCAGTCCCGGACTGGTACTTTACAATGAGCAGTTCTTC | CASSPGLVLYNEQFF
TRBD2 | many | TRBJ2-6 | TRBV4-1 | TGCGCCAGCAGCGAATGGAGTAGCGGGGTTGCCTCTGGGGCCAACGTCCTGACTTTC | CASSEWSSGVASGANVLTF
- | many | TRBJ1-6 | TRBV30 | TGTGCCTGGAGTGTATTGTGGGGCGCAGGGCACAAATCACCCCTCCACTTT | CAWSVLWGAGHKSPLHF
TRBD1 | many | TRBJ2-5 | TRBV29-1 | TGCAGCGTTGAAGGACAGGGTGGAGGAGAGACCCAGTACTTC | CSVEGQGGGETQYF